This is a list of T cell receptor beta chains from one sample in a study of T-cell memory formation after mild COVID-19. TCRdb reanalysed the 5' RACE reads using MiXCR and keeps one entry per CDR3 protein. This table holds roughly 130,000 distinct CDR3 sequences, about 16% found once. Sequenced input: PBMCs or a T cell subset sorted from them (not recorded which). Receptor source: an adult woman who had mild COVID-19 (a few samples of this study predate the infection). Cell type and time point are not known. CDR3s include the opening cysteine and the closing phenylalanine or tryptophan. The D gene is left open where the match is weak. Clone size, where shown, is once, few, many, or a class for clones that have expanded.

v_gene	j_gene	abundance	d_gene	CDR3aa	CDR3nt
TRBV12-3/TRBV12-4	TRBJ2-1	NA	TRBD2	CASVPGLAEGEQFF	TGTGCCAGCGTACCGGGACTAGCTGAAGGGGAGCAGTTCTTC
TRBV7-2	TRBJ1-5	NA	NA	CASSLYLPNQPQHF	TGTGCCAGCAGCTTATACTTGCCAAATCAGCCCCAGCATTTT
TRBV12-3/TRBV12-4	TRBJ2-3	few	NA	CASSSQQIGGDTQYF	TGTGCCAGCAGTTCTCAGCAAATCGGGGGAGATACGCAGTATTTT
TRBV7-9	TRBJ2-5	NA	TRBD2	CASSPHPLAGVETQYF	TGTGCCAGCAGCCCGCACCCACTAGCGGGAGTAGAGACCCAGTACTTC
TRBV5-1	TRBJ2-6	few	NA	CASSLWSTGANVLTF	TGCGCCAGCAGCTTGTGGTCAACCGGGGCCAACGTCCTGACTTTC
TRBV7-8	TRBJ2-5	NA	TRBD2	CASSPGTTIIPQETQYF	TGTGCCAGCAGCCCGGGGACTACCATAATCCCCCAGGAGACCCAGTACTTC
TRBV6-2/TRBV6-3	TRBJ1-2	NA	TRBD1	CASSAPGTDSLTGYTF	TGTGCCAGCAGTGCCCCCGGGACAGATTCGTTGACTGGCTACACCTTC
TRBV7-9	TRBJ1-6	few	TRBD1	CASSNDRDNSPLHF	TGTGCCAGCAGCAATGACAGGGATAATTCACCCCTCCACTTT
TRBV5-1	TRBJ2-7	NA	TRBD2	CASSLWGPYSGGPAEQYF	TGCGCCAGCAGCTTGTGGGGGCCATATAGCGGGGGTCCCGCAGAGCAGTACTTC
TRBV29-1	TRBJ2-5	few	TRBD2	CSAPEGLAGNGETQYF	TGCAGCGCTCCCGAGGGACTAGCGGGAAACGGAGAGACCCAGTACTTC
TRBV5-1	TRBJ2-2	NA	NA	CASSRLAQTNTGELFF	TGCGCCAGCAGCCGTTTGGCCCAGACGAACACCGGGGAGCTGTTTTTT
TRBV6-5	TRBJ1-1	NA	TRBD1	CATSPYWTGGAGTEAFF	TGTGCCACCTCCCCTTACTGGACAGGGGGCGCGGGGACTGAAGCTTTCTTT
TRBV7-2	TRBJ2-1	few	TRBD2	CASSLSGGAYNEQFF	TGTGCCAGCAGCCTTAGCGGGGGCGCCTACAATGAGCAGTTCTTC
TRBV12-3/TRBV12-4	TRBJ2-2	few	TRBD2	CASTGGVTGELFF	TGTGCCAGCACTGGGGGGGTCACCGGGGAGCTGTTTTTT
TRBV7-3	TRBJ2-2	few	NA	CASRFQGLVAGELFF	TGTGCCAGCAGGTTCCAGGGTCTTGTTGCCGGGGAGCTGTTTTTT
TRBV12-3/TRBV12-4	TRBJ2-7	NA	TRBD2	CASGLAGGLSYEQYF	TGTGCCAGCGGGCTAGCGGGGGGTCTCTCCTACGAGCAGTACTTC
TRBV12-3/TRBV12-4	TRBJ2-5	NA	TRBD2	CASSRGDMETQYF	TGTGCCAGCAGCCGGGGGGATATGGAGACCCAGTACTTC
TRBV29-1	TRBJ2-3	NA	TRBD2	CSVSGLAASTDTQYF	TGCAGCGTCTCAGGACTAGCGGCTAGCACAGATACGCAGTATTTT
TRBV4-1	TRBJ1-4	few	NA	CASSLSAGGDVYEKLFF	TGCGCCAGCAGCCTTTCGGCGGGGGGCGACGTATATGAAAAACTGTTTTTT
TRBV6-5	TRBJ2-7	NA	TRBD1	CASSPPGTVAYEQYF	TGTGCCAGCAGTCCTCCCGGGACAGTAGCCTACGAGCAGTACTTC
TRBV27	TRBJ1-6	NA	TRBD1	CASSTPGQQNSPIHF	TGTGCCAGCAGTACTCCGGGACAGCAGAATTCACCCATCCACTTT
TRBV19	TRBJ2-6	NA	TRBD1	CASFWTGGRSGANVLTF	TGTGCCAGCTTTTGGACAGGGGGCCGCTCTGGGGCCAACGTCCTGACTTTC
TRBV6-5	TRBJ1-2	NA	NA	CASSPQEPPPDGYTF	TGTGCCAGCAGTCCGCAGGAGCCCCCGCCGGATGGCTACACCTTC
TRBV14	TRBJ2-7	many	NA	CASSQGIAFGDEQYF	TGTGCCAGCAGCCAAGGAATCGCATTTGGGGACGAGCAGTACTTC
TRBV7-8	TRBJ2-1	few	TRBD2	CASSPLADYNEQFF	TGTGCCAGCAGCCCACTAGCGGACTACAATGAGCAGTTCTTC
TRBV19	TRBJ2-1	NA	TRBD2	CASRGLAGIGEQFF	TGTGCCAGTAGGGGACTAGCGGGAATTGGTGAGCAGTTCTTC
TRBV27	TRBJ1-1	once	TRBD1	CASSLSGTGAAGTEAFF	TGTGCCAGCAGTTTATCCGGGACAGGGGCAGCGGGCACTGAAGCTTTCTTT
TRBV7-9	TRBJ2-7	NA	TRBD1	CASSPGQGLGEQYF	TGTGCCAGCAGCCCCGGACAGGGATTGGGCGAGCAGTACTTC
TRBV2	TRBJ2-4	NA	TRBD1	CASKGQGVTKNIQYF	TGTGCCAGCAAGGGACAGGGTGTAACCAAAAACATTCAGTACTTC
TRBV6-2/TRBV6-3	TRBJ2-7	NA	NA	CASSYVPVGQYF	TGTGCCAGCAGTTACGTCCCTGTCGGGCAGTACTTC
TRBV12-3/TRBV12-4	TRBJ1-4	NA	NA	CASSEGVMDEKLFF	TGTGCCAGCAGTGAGGGGGTAATGGATGAAAAACTGTTTTTT
TRBV24-1	TRBJ2-1	many	TRBD1	CATSGIRDRSDNEQFF	TGTGCCACCAGTGGGATCCGGGACAGATCGGACAATGAGCAGTTCTTC